What follows describes a single T cell receptor (beta chain). The record originates from a study of T cell changes during pregnancy in multiple sclerosis. This CDR3 contains 16 residues. Trimming took 6 bases from V and 5 from J; bases not matched to a gene: 12. Germline CDR1 reads MNHNY; CDR2 reads SVGAGI (reference sequence). Clones were sequenced by immunoSEQ multiplex PCR, and TCRdb holds only the in-frame ones, with some missing. Found here are roughly 16,000 clones, 70% to 90% of them singletons; the top ten hold about 12%. Here the sequenced sample was CD8+ T cells from peripheral blood mononuclear cells, taken after pregnancy. The chain links TRBV6-6 to TRBJ1-5; TRBD1 agrees at 8 bases. The TCR originated in a female donor in good health, enrolled as a control in a pregnancy study. The CDR3 nucleotides read TGTGCCAGCAGCCTGACCCGGACAGGGCATTATCAGCCCCAGCATTTT. The encoded protein is CASSLTRTGHYQPQHF.